The clone carrying this T cell receptor beta chain was seen more than once but under ten times. The data belong to a study of shared clonotypes between healthy human individuals. Produced via immunoSEQ multiplex PCR; TCRdb's table is partial and in-frame only. The repertoire consists of 650,000 to 800,000 clones, with around 70% occurring once and the leading ten covering approximately 1.8%. The CDR3 has 16 amino acids. From germline, CDR1 is MNHEY and CDR2 SMNVEV (reference sequence). The junction had 10 bases not matched to a gene; V was cut back by 0 bases and J by 7 bases. The sample taken for sequencing was memory CD4+ T cells sorted from blood. Subset described: CD45RA-negative fraction. V and J are TRBV27 and TRBJ1-1; 8 positions match TRBD1. The sequence derives from a woman younger than 45 in good health. The DNA for the CDR3 is TGTGCCAGCAGTTTATCGACTTCAGGGGGCGGGGGTGAAGCTTTCTTT. It codes for CASSLSTSGGGGEAFF.